This T cell receptor (beta chain) originates from a study of T cell responses to AZD1222 COVID-19 vaccine. Only in-frame clones appear in the TCRdb table, and some are missing; sequencing was by immunoSEQ multiplex PCR. The profile shows fewer than 150,000 clones, roughly 90% of them singletons. Worth noting for this clone: The antigen is unknown.

Whole-study results and caveats: Repertoires in all cases were sampled only once the peak T cell response had passed. Only a handful of individuals given AZD1222 were seropositive at baseline. Elevations in Spike-specific TCR breadth and depth followed administration of two AZD1222 doses. The sample set comprised mostly white British donors with more females, and clonal diversity was possibly underestimated.

The germline CDR1 and CDR2 sequences are MNHEY and SVGAGI. CDR3 length: 16 amino acids. V was shortened by 4 bases and J by 2 bases, with 17 bases between the two germline ends. Sequenced here: peripheral blood, sampled 28 days after the second AZD1222 dose. V usage is TRBV6-5 and J usage is TRBJ1-1; D uncertain. The source is an adult who received the AZD1222 COVID-19 vaccine. The CDR3 region is CASSSPRPGLNTEAFF. The CDR3 region has the DNA TGTGCCAGCAGTTCCCCGCGGCCCGGTCTTAACACTGAAGCTTTCTTT.